This is a list of T cell receptor beta chains from one sample in a study of T cells in Graves' hyperthyroidism and ophthalmopathy. TCRdb called the multiplex PCR reads again in MiXCR, with one record for every CDR3 protein. The table shows about 420,000 distinct CDR3 sequences, with roughly 14% occurring only once. The specimen sequenced was blood. These receptors came from a woman between 18 and 29 years old with Graves' hyperthyroidism. The conserved cysteine and the conserved F or W are not part of the CDR3 here. The D gene is left open where the match is weak. Only some rows state a clone size, as once, few, many or a class for expanded clones.

j_call d_call clone_size v_call cdr3_aa
TRBJ2-6 NA NA TRBV24-1 ATSDSNRVGANVLT
TRBJ1-2 NA few TRBV20-1 SARDPDGKTYRRGYT
TRBJ1-4 NA many TRBV3-1 ASSQEATSKKLF
TRBJ2-1 NA many TRBV7-3 ASSQNPGDNEQF
TRBJ2-3 NA NA TRBV6-5 ASSSASAGTDTQY
TRBJ1-1 TRBD1 few TRBV6-1 ASSWDRLTEAF
TRBJ1-1 NA many TRBV2 ASSVYVARNTEAF
TRBJ1-5 NA many TRBV2 ASSEWQSNQPQH
TRBJ2-3 NA many TRBV2 ASSVRGDTQY
TRBJ1-2 NA many TRBV28 ASSTAQGYGYT
TRBJ2-1 NA few TRBV25-1 ASRDTGEQF
TRBJ2-7 NA NA TRBV6-1 GTAGGTYEQY
TRBJ2-5 NA NA TRBV5-4 ASSLAGGGEETQY
TRBJ1-1 NA NA TRBV9 ASSGLGDTEAF
TRBJ1-1 TRBD1 few TRBV10-3 AISYQPPGQMNTEAF
TRBJ1-2 NA few TRBV12-3/TRBV12-4 ASSLLTGVNYGYT
TRBJ2-7 NA many TRBV5-6 ASSLDSLRRSEQY
TRBJ1-1 NA NA TRBV6-5 ASSYYQNTEAF
TRBJ1-2 NA few TRBV20-1 SVTDQRGYT
TRBJ2-1 NA few TRBV6-1 ASRAPDYNEQF
TRBJ1-2 NA few TRBV10-3 AISESALNYGYT
TRBJ2-7 NA NA TRBV4-1 ASSQGGDSLITYEQY